The sample holds many counts of the clone carrying this T cell receptor beta chain. This sample was included in a study of identical twins. The CDR3 runs to 15 residues. Germline V lookup: CDR1 SGHDN, CDR2 FVKESK. Trimming cost V 4 bases and J 6 bases, with 16 bases left between them. Template switching added a universal primer site, and cDNA bore unique molecular identifiers. TCRdb reprocessed the 5' RACE reads with MiXCR, giving one entry per CDR3 protein. The data hold approximately 700,000 distinct CDR3 sequences, with 5.5% to 6.5% observed a single time. The chain recombines TRBV14 with TRBJ2-1; D possibly corresponds to TRBD2 (6 bases). The sample taken for sequencing was naive T cells sorted from blood. This clonotype originated in a young man in good health. The CDR3 here is CASSPLAGGFNEQFF. CDR3 nucleotides: TGTGCCAGCAGCCCCCTTGCTGGAGGGTTCAATGAGCAGTTCTTC.